The 9 T cell receptor beta chains presented below share a single source sample, sequenced in a study of blood T cell repertoires in COVID-19. Measured with immunoSEQ multiplex PCR; TCRdb has only the in-frame clones, and not every one. The table shows roughly 240,000 clones, with roughly 85% occurring only once. Sequenced: peripheral blood. The receptors derive from a man over 45 with COVID-19, enrolled during active disease.

The CDR3 bases are TGTGCCAGCTCACCCCCGGGGGTTGAGGGGAAGCAGTTCTTC. Its translation: CASSPPGVEGKQFF. V gene TRBV18 combines with J gene TRBJ2-1; the D gene is possibly TRBD2 (6 bases). CDR3 length: 14 residues. The germline V and J ends were trimmed by 3 bases and 11 bases, with 17 bases remaining between them. Germline V gene sequence: CDR1 KGHSH, CDR2 LQKENI. Variable domain in full (rest from reference TRBV18 and TRBJ2-1): NAGVMQNPRHLVRRRGQEARLRCSPMKGHSHVYWYRQLPEEGLKFMVYLQKENIIDESGMPKERFSAEFPKEGPSILRIQQVVRGDSAAYFCASSPPGVEGKQFFGPGTRLTVL.

The chain has TRBV13 and TRBJ1-6; 10 bases agree with TRBD1. The CDR3 is 16 amino acids. J was trimmed by 5 bases and V by 5 bases; bases with no gene match: 6. CDR1 and CDR2 (germline): PRHDT, FYEKMQ (reference sequence). In DNA, the CDR3 is TGTGCCAGCAGCCTAGAGGGGACAGGGGATAATTCACCCCTCCACTTT. Residues: CASSLEGTGDNSPLHF.

Concerning this clone: The identical CDR3 is also encoded by other nucleotide sequences in the sample. V usage is TRBV7-8 and J usage is TRBJ2-5; 8 bases are shared with TRBD1. The CDR3 is 14 residues long. In germline, CDR1 is SGHVS, CDR2 FQNEAQ. With V trimmed by 4 bases and J by 5 bases, 6 bases remained unmatched. The CDR3 DNA sequence: TGTGCCAGCAGCTCCCGGACAGGGAGGGAGACCCAGTACTTC. Translating it yields CASSSRTGRETQYF.

V and J are TRBV10-3 and TRBJ2-7, with 9 positions matching TRBD1. Trimming cost V 6 bases and J 2 bases; bases outside gene matches: 8. The germline V gene has CDR1 ENHRY and CDR2 SYGVKD. CDR3 length equals 15 residues. The CDR3 DNA sequence: TGTGCCATCAGAAGGGACAGGGTCGTCCCCTACGAGCAGTACTTC. Protein: CAIRRDRVVPYEQYF.

The chain employs TRBV7-9 and TRBJ2-2; 8 bases line up with TRBD2. This CDR3 contains 14 residues. Germline V gene sequence: CDR1 SEHNR, CDR2 FQNEAQ (reference sequence). Trimming took 5 bases from V and 6 from J; bases not matched to a gene: 5. The CDR3 DNA reads TGTGCCAGCAGCCCGGGACTAGTTCCCGGGGAGCTGTTTTTT. This codes for CASSPGLVPGELFF.

This chain joins TRBV6-2 or TRBV6-3 and TRBJ1-2, with D possibly TRBD1 on 6 matching bases. The CDR3 runs 14 residues. The V and J ends lost 6 bases and 4 bases respectively, with 15 bases between them. Germline CDR1 is MNHEY and CDR2 is SVGEGT. The CDR3 spells CASSTAQGSYGYTF. The CDR3, as DNA: TGTGCCAGCAGCACCGCACAGGGAAGCTATGGCTACACCTTC.

The chain carries TRBV29-1 and TRBJ2-6, with 8 bases matching TRBD1. CDR1 SQVTM and CDR2 ANQGSEA come from the germline V gene. This CDR3 is 17 amino acids long. V was pared by 2 bases and J by 0 bases, with 6 bases of the junction left unmatched. CDR3 sequence reads: CSVENRGEHSGANVLTF. The CDR3 coding sequence is TGCAGCGTTGAAAACAGGGGGGAACACTCTGGGGCCAACGTCCTGACTTTC. The variable domain in full, completed from reference TRBV29-1 and TRBJ2-6, reads SAVISQKPSRDICQRGTSLTIQCQVDSQVTMMFWYRQQPGQSLTLIATANQGSEATYESGFVIDKFPISRPNLTFSTLTVSNMSPEDSSIYLCSVENRGEHSGANVLTFGAGSRLTVL.

V usage is TRBV5-6 and J usage is TRBJ1-5, with unresolved D. The CDR3 spans 15 residues. V was clipped by 2 bases and J by 3 bases, with 12 bases between them. Per germline, CDR1 SGHDT and CDR2 YYEEEE. This CDR3 reads CASSFNPGLNQPQHF. The CDR3 region has the DNA TGTGCCAGCAGCTTCAATCCGGGTCTCAATCAGCCCCAGCATTTT.

This rearrangement joins TRBV3-1 (or the pseudogene TRBV3-2) to TRBJ2-7; 8 bases line up with TRBD2. V lost 0 bases to trimming and J lost 3 bases; unmatched junction nucleotides: 13. The CDR3 is made up of 18 amino acids. Germline CDR1 is LGHDT and CDR2 is YNNKEL (reference sequence). Here the CDR3 reads CASSQDRPSGTRIYEQYF. DNA of the CDR3: TGTGCCAGCAGCCAAGATAGGCCCTCCGGGACTAGAATCTACGAGCAGTACTTC.